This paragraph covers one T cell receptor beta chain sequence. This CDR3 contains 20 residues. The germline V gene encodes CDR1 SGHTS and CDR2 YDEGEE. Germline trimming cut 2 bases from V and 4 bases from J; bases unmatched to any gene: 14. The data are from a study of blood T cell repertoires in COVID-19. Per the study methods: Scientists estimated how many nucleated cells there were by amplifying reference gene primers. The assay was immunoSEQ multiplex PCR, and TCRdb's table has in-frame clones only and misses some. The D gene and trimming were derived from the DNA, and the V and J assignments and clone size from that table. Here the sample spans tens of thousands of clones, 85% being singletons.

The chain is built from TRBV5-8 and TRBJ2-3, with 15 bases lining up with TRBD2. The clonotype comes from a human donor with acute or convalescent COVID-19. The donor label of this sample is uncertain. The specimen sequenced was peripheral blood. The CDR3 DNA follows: TGTGCCAGCAGCTTTATGGAGGGGCGGACTAGCGGGAGGGTGCCAGATACGCAGTATTTT. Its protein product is CASSFMEGRTSGRVPDTQYF.